This passage covers 28 T cell receptor beta chains from one sample sequenced in a study of T cell responses to AZD1222 COVID-19 vaccine (dated by TCRdb to about 2021). Library creation used the immunoSEQ multiplex PCR assay. Entries here come from immuneACCESS through TCRdb and include only in-frame sequences with V and J called. Some clones fail to appear in such tables; in the studies checked, an unresolved V gene covers under half of the shortfall, and the cause of the remainder is unknown. Recorded for this sample are 150,000 to 200,000 clones; around 90% of them occurred a single time. The ten largest clones add up to roughly 6.2% of the sample. Interpreted using the paper, the time point label stands for: about 28 days (+/-7) after the second vaccine dose. Source: peripheral blood, taken 28 days after the second AZD1222 dose. These receptors came from an adult who received the AZD1222 COVID-19 vaccine.

CDR3 loop: CASSDGGSYNEQFF. CDR3 coding DNA: TGTGCCAGCAGCGACGGGGGTTCCTACAATGAGCAGTTCTTC. This sequence joins TRBV9 and TRBJ2-1; D is possibly TRBD2 (6 bases). Trimming removed 3 bases from V and 1 base from J, with 8 bases in between. This CDR3 is 14 amino acids long. The germline V gene has CDR1 SGDLS and CDR2 YYNGEE.

The CDR3 DNA follows: TGTGCCAGCAGTTTATGGTGGACAGGGGGCAATCAGCCCCAGCATTTT. It is translated as CASSLWWTGGNQPQHF. This sequence joins TRBV28 and TRBJ1-5, with TRBD1 matching over 9 bases. The CDR3 loop spans 16 amino acids. Trimming cost V 0 bases and J 2 bases; bases outside gene matches: 2. CDR1 MDHEN and CDR2 SYDVKM come from the germline V gene. Using reference TRBV28 and TRBJ1-5 for the parts outside the CDR3, the full variable domain is DVKVTQSSRYLVKRTGEKVFLECVQDMDHENMFWYRQDPGLGLRLIYFSYDVKMKEKGDIPEGYSVSREKKERFSLILESASTNQTSMYLCASSLWWTGGNQPQHFGDGTRLSIL.

The gene calls are TRBV3-1 (or the pseudogene TRBV3-2) and TRBJ2-3; D possibly uses TRBD1 or TRBD2 (5 bases each). CDR3 size: 14 residues. Germline values: CDR1 LGHDT, CDR2 YNNKEL (reference sequence). Trimming removed 1 base from V and 6 bases from J, with 11 bases in between. The CDR3 coding sequence is TGTGCCAGCAGCCAAGCCGGGACGACGGATACGCAGTATTTT. Protein product: CASSQAGTTDTQYF.

The chain recombines TRBV6-5 with TRBJ2-7, with a weak D call TRBD1 (7 bases). Per the germline V gene, CDR1 is MNHEY and CDR2 is SVGAGI. V was pared by 6 bases and J by 6 bases, with 18 bases between. The CDR3 is 14 residues long. DNA for the CDR3: TGTGCCAGCAGCCCAGGGGGGACAGTCGTCGAGCAGTACTTC. As protein: CASSPGGTVVEQYF.

The V and J genes are TRBV12-5 and TRBJ2-1, with 11 bases that match TRBD1. V dropped 6 bases and J dropped 7; count of bases not matched to a gene: 8. The CDR3 runs to 15 residues. Per the germline V gene, CDR1 is LGHNT and CDR2 is FRNRAP. The CDR3 protein is CASGSGTGGRNEQFF. CDR3 sequence (DNA): TGTGCTAGTGGATCCGGGACAGGGGGTCGGAATGAGCAGTTCTTC. Combining the CDR3 with reference TRBV12-5 and TRBJ2-1 gives the whole variable domain DARVTQTPRHKVTEMGQEVTMRCQPILGHNTVFWYRQTMMQGLELLAYFRNRAPLDDSGMPKDRFSAEMPDATLATLKIQPSEPRDSAVYFCASGSGTGGRNEQFFGPGTRLTVL.

In its sample, this clone was seen once. The chain couples TRBV3-1 (or the pseudogene TRBV3-2) to TRBJ1-5; no firm D call. The CDR3 contains 17 residues. V was cut by 0 bases and J by 3 bases, with 15 bases left in between. Germline CDR1 LGHDT, CDR2 YNNKEL (reference sequence). CDR3 sequence reads: CASSQDSGRPNNQPQHF. CDR3 nucleotides: TGTGCCAGCAGCCAAGATAGTGGCAGGCCCAACAATCAGCCCCAGCATTTT.

The chain carries TRBV9 and TRBJ2-3, with 15 bases identical to TRBD2. This CDR3 has 16 amino acids. Germline loops: CDR1 SGDLS, CDR2 YYNGEE. With 3 bases clipped from V and 8 bases from J, the junction kept 7 bases outside the gene matches. The CDR3 loop is CASSEPGLAGGGTQYF. CDR3 DNA sequence: TGTGCCAGCAGCGAACCGGGACTAGCGGGGGGAGGTACGCAGTATTTT.

V and J are TRBV11-2 and TRBJ1-4; weak D call: TRBD1 (5 bases). This CDR3 comprises 15 residues. CDR1 is SGHAT and CDR2 is FQNNGV in the germline V gene. V was trimmed by 1 base and J by 2 bases, leaving 8 bases between them. The CDR3 spells CASSLGGATNEKLFF. The CDR3 nucleotides are TGTGCCAGCAGCTTAGGAGGGGCTACTAATGAAAAACTGTTTTTT.

The chain joins TRBV30 to TRBJ2-7; 9 bases fit TRBD1. The CDR3 extends over 13 amino acids. In germline, CDR1 is GTSNPN, CDR2 SVGIG (reference sequence). With V trimmed by 5 bases and J by 2 bases, 4 bases remained unmatched. The DNA for the CDR3 is TGTGCCTGGCGGAGACAGGGGGCCTACGAGCAGTACTTC. It yields the protein CAWRRQGAYEQYF.

This clone was detected only a few times. The chain couples TRBV7-2 to TRBJ2-7, with TRBD1 identical over 9 bases. The V gene's germline CDR1 is SGHTA and CDR2 FQGNSA. The V gene end was trimmed by 4 bases and the J gene end by 5 bases; junction bases not matched to a gene: 9. There are 15 residues in the CDR3. The CDR3 sequence: CASSSPLDRGNEQYF. The CDR3 nucleotides are TGTGCCAGCAGCTCACCCCTCGACAGGGGGAACGAGCAGTACTTC.

In DNA form, the CDR3 reads TGCGCCAGCAGCCAAGTTCCTGTGGGGACAGGGAGCAATCAGCCCCAGCATTTT. Its protein is CASSQVPVGTGSNQPQHF. The chain has TRBV4-1 and TRBJ1-5, with 9 bases aligning to TRBD1. V gave up 1 base and J gave up 1 base; unmatched junction bases: 8. The CDR3 runs 18 residues. The germline V gene encodes CDR1 MGHRA and CDR2 YSYEKL.

The chain uses TRBV14 and TRBJ1-6; D gene ambiguous. Looked up from germline, CDR1 is SGHDN and CDR2 is FVKESK. The ends were cut back, 4 bases at V and 11 bases at J, with 9 bases in the middle. The CDR3 runs 12 residues. The chain's CDR3 is CASSPRAAPLHF. The CDR3 nucleotides read TGTGCCAGCAGCCCTCGAGCGGCACCCCTCCACTTT.

The V gene is TRBV6-5, the J gene TRBJ1-5; D unresolved. Trimming took 4 bases from V and 2 from J, leaving 12 bases between them. Germline CDR1 is MNHEY and CDR2 is SVGAGI. This CDR3 is built from 15 residues. The CDR3 region is CASSSEGRGNQPQHF. The CDR3 DNA reads as TGTGCCAGCAGTTCCGAAGGAAGAGGCAATCAGCCCCAGCATTTT.

The chain uses TRBV5-4 and TRBJ2-5, with 8 bases that match TRBD2. This CDR3 comprises 17 residues. The V gene end was trimmed by 1 base and the J gene end by 4 bases; junction bases not matched to a gene: 12. The germline V gene has CDR1 SGHNT and CDR2 YYREEE (reference sequence). The CDR3 nucleotides read TGTGCCAGCAGCTTGCTGGGTAGCGGGGAATTAGGAGAGACCCAGTACTTC. It codes for CASSLLGSGELGETQYF.

The rearrangement links TRBV2 to TRBJ2-3; D gene unclear. Germline V gives CDR1 SNHLY, CDR2 FYNNEI. V lost 1 base and J lost 15, with 14 bases in between. This CDR3 region has 12 residues. The CDR3 spells CASSEESPWAYF. The CDR3 DNA reads TGTGCCAGCAGTGAAGAGTCCCCGTGGGCCTATTTT.

The genes are TRBV30 and TRBJ1-6; D not resolved. Germline CDR1 and CDR2: GTSNPN and SVGIG (reference sequence). The CDR3 sequence is 13 residues long. Trimming took off 4 bases at V and 6 bases at J, with 10 bases between the two ends. The CDR3 bases are TGTGCCTGGACCCCGGGCAGTAATTCACCCCTCCACTTT. It is translated as CAWTPGSNSPLHF.

The chain uses TRBV10-2 and TRBJ2-1; 8 bases are shared with TRBD2. The CDR3 runs 15 residues. Germline V gene sequence: CDR1 WSHSY, CDR2 SAAADI. J gave up 3 bases and V 2 bases, and 3 bases lay outside the gene matches. The CDR3: CASSEAGGLYNEQFF. The CDR3 DNA follows: TGCGCCAGCAGTGAGGCGGGGGGCCTCTACAATGAGCAGTTCTTC.

This clone was seen only once. The chain carries TRBV20-1 and TRBJ2-4, with D perhaps matching TRBD2 (6 bases). The CDR3 covers 14 residues. Germline values: CDR1 DFQATT, CDR2 SNEGSKA (reference sequence). Trimming stripped 3 bases from V and 0 bases from J, with 9 bases between. The CDR3 region has the DNA TGCAGTGCTAGTACGGGGGTAGCCAAAAACATTCAGTACTTC. It codes for CSASTGVAKNIQYF.

The chain employs TRBV15 and TRBJ2-7; possibly TRBD1 for D (6 bases). V shed 3 bases and J shed 2 bases, with 17 bases lying between them. The CDR3 is 16 residues long. CDR1 is LNHNV, CDR2 YYDKDF, per germline (reference sequence). The CDR3 DNA reads TGTGCCACCAGCAGGGTGGACAGACTAACTACCTACGAGCAGTACTTC. It specifies CATSRVDRLTTYEQYF.

This chain connects TRBV30 to TRBJ1-1, with 10 bases identical to TRBD1. CDR1 is GTSNPN and CDR2 is SVGIG in the germline V gene (reference sequence). The V and J ends lost 0 bases and 4 bases, in that order; junction bases with no gene match: 11. The CDR3 sequence is 17 residues long. CDR3 coding DNA: TGTGCCTGGAGTGTCGGGGGGACAGGGGTTGCGTTCACTGAAGCTTTCTTT. This encodes CAWSVGGTGVAFTEAFF.

Here the CDR3 reads CASSSGSGRAGNTIYF. CDR3 nucleotides: TGTGCCAGCAGCTCAGGTTCTGGGAGGGCTGGAAACACCATATATTTT. The chain employs TRBV7-2 and TRBJ1-3, with D uncertain. Germline CDR1 SGHTA, CDR2 FQGNSA. The CDR3 spans 16 residues. V shed 4 bases and J shed 2 bases, with 15 bases lying between them.

The chain is built from TRBV19 and TRBJ2-1, with TRBD2 as a possible D gene (6 bases). This CDR3 region has 14 residues. The germline V gene encodes CDR1 LNHDA and CDR2 SQIVND (reference sequence). Trimming cost V 4 bases and J 7 bases, with 14 bases left between them. CDR3: CASSKTGVANEQFF. CDR3 in DNA: TGTGCCAGTAGTAAGACGGGGGTGGCAAATGAGCAGTTCTTC.

The J gene is TRBJ1-4, the V gene TRBV4-3; no firm D call. CDR3 size: 16 residues. Trimming removed 0 bases from V and 3 bases from J, with 11 bases in between. The V gene's germline CDR1 is LGHNA and CDR2 YSLEER. CDR3 sequence (DNA): TGCGCCAGCAGCCAAGATTTCGGAGTTTCTAATGAAAAACTGTTTTTT. Translating it yields CASSQDFGVSNEKLFF.

The chain links TRBV7-9 to TRBJ2-5; perhaps TRBD1 as D (5 bases). Germline V lookup: CDR1 SEHNR, CDR2 FQNEAQ (reference sequence). Trimming pared 1 base from V and 7 bases from J, leaving 16 bases between. The CDR3 has 15 amino acids. The CDR3 DNA is TGTGCCAGCAGCTTAGTTAGTTCGCAGGGTGGGACCCAGTACTTC. Amino acids: CASSLVSSQGGTQYF.

The chain has TRBV5-1 and TRBJ2-7, with TRBD2 as a possible D gene (6 bases). Germline V CDR1 and CDR2: SGHRS, YFSETQ. V lost 0 bases and J lost 0, with 13 bases in between. The CDR3 sequence is 16 residues long. The CDR3, as DNA: TGCGCCAGCAGCTTGGCCACCGGGACTGGCTCCTACGAGCAGTACTTC. Its translation is CASSLATGTGSYEQYF.

The chain joins TRBV28 to TRBJ2-3; the D gene could be TRBD1 or TRBD2 (5 bases each). CDR1 and CDR2 (germline): MDHEN, SYDVKM. The CDR3 extends over 15 amino acids. V was cut by 5 bases and J by 6 bases, with 18 bases left in between. CDR3 region: CASSLRQPAVDTQYF. CDR3 nucleotides: TGTGCCAGCAGTCTCCGACAGCCAGCGGTGGATACGCAGTATTTT. The complete variable domain, with remaining parts taken from reference TRBV28 and TRBJ2-3, reads DVKVTQSSRYLVKRTGEKVFLECVQDMDHENMFWYRQDPGLGLRLIYFSYDVKMKEKGDIPEGYSVSREKKERFSLILESASTNQTSMYLCASSLRQPAVDTQYFGPGTRLTVL.

The rearrangement links TRBV6-5 to TRBJ2-7; D assignment may be TRBD1 or TRBD2 (5 bases each). Trimming stripped 7 bases from V and 10 bases from J, with 17 bases between. This CDR3 spans 12 amino acids. CDR1 is MNHEY and CDR2 is SVGAGI in the germline V gene. CDR3 amino acids: CASTSATGGQYF. The CDR3 nucleotides are TGTGCCAGCACCTCCGCCACAGGAGGTCAGTACTTC.

J is TRBJ1-2 and V is TRBV6-5; TRBD1 might be the D (6 bases). V lost 9 bases, J lost 4 bases, and 15 bases lay in between. The CDR3 covers 13 residues. Germline V lookup: CDR1 MNHEY, CDR2 SVGAGI. The DNA for the CDR3 is TGTGCCAGTTCCGTCGGGGACACCTATGGCTACACCTTC. The encoded protein is CASSVGDTYGYTF.